The rows below give T cell receptor beta chains drawn from one sample of a study of early T cells in non-severe SARS-CoV-2 infection. TCRdb fed the 5' RACE reads into MiXCR, producing one record per CDR3 protein. The sample carries 55,000 to 70,000 distinct CDR3 sequences, over 9% recorded once. The sequencing sample was made of whole blood. The receptors were sampled from an adult who was a healthcare worker with PCR-confirmed SARS-CoV-2 infection or an uninfected control (not recorded which). CDR3s include the opening cysteine and the closing phenylalanine or tryptophan. The D gene is left open where the match is weak. Clone sizes are given selectively: once, few, many, or a class where the clone is expanded.

abundance | j_gene | d_gene | v_gene | CDR3aa | CDR3nt
many | TRBJ1-6 | NA | TRBV30 | CAWSLQGSSPLHF | TGTGCCTGGAGTCTCCAGGGCAGCTCACCCCTCCACTTT
few | TRBJ2-3 | NA | TRBV24-1 | CATSDPGSLADTQYF | TGTGCCACCAGTGATCCCGGCAGCCTTGCCGATACGCAGTATTTT
few | TRBJ1-5 | TRBD1 | TRBV12-3/TRBV12-4 | CASSLTGVQPQHF | TGTGCCAGCAGTTTAACAGGGGTGCAGCCCCAGCATTTT
few | TRBJ1-2 | NA | TRBV7-2 | CASSLSPHNYGYTF | TGTGCCAGCAGCTTGTCCCCTCATAACTATGGCTACACCTTC
few | TRBJ2-5 | NA | TRBV7-9 | CASSFRVLETQYF | TGTGCCAGCAGCTTCAGGGTTTTGGAGACCCAGTACTTC
many | TRBJ2-7 | NA | TRBV5-1 | CASSETGTHRYEQYF | TGCGCCAGCAGCGAAACCGGGACCCACAGATACGAGCAGTACTTC
NA | TRBJ1-4 | NA | TRBV6-8 | CAISYTFTNEKLFF | TGTGCCATCAGTTACACTTTCACTAATGAAAAACTGTTTTTT
many | TRBJ2-5 | TRBD2 | TRBV4-3 | CASSQERGGQETQYF | TGCGCCAGCAGCCAAGAGCGGGGGGGCCAAGAGACCCAGTACTTC
NA | TRBJ2-7 | TRBD1 | TRBV10-2 | CASSESTGPAIYEQYF | TGCGCCAGCAGTGAGTCGACAGGGCCCGCCATCTACGAGCAGTACTTC
NA | TRBJ1-3 | NA | TRBV10-3 | CAISESSGNTIYF | TGTGCCATCAGTGAATCATCGGGAAACACCATATATTTT
few | TRBJ2-1 | TRBD2 | TRBV10-3 | CAAGGAYNEQFF | TGTGCCGCCGGGGGGGCCTACAATGAGCAGTTCTTC
NA | TRBJ2-3 | TRBD2 | TRBV19 | CASTSSPSGGGRDTQYF | TGTGCCAGTACCTCTAGCCCAAGCGGGGGGGGCAGGGATACGCAGTATTTT
few | TRBJ1-2 | NA | TRBV3-1 | CASSQDLSVYGYTF | TGTGCCAGCAGCCAAGATCTTTCAGTCTATGGCTACACCTTC
many | TRBJ1-2 | NA | TRBV7-2 | CASSFSRDGYTF | TGTGCCAGCAGCTTCAGCAGGGATGGCTACACCTTC
NA | TRBJ2-2 | NA | TRBV9 | CATSGDLNTGELFF | TGTGCCACCTCGGGGGACTTGAACACCGGGGAGCTGTTTTTT
NA | TRBJ2-3 | NA | TRBV15 | CATSKDRGGSDTQYF | TGTGCCACCAGCAAGGACCGAGGGGGTTCAGATACGCAGTATTTT
few | TRBJ2-7 | NA | TRBV18 | CASSPKASYEQYF | TGTGCCAGCTCACCAAAAGCGTCTTACGAGCAGTACTTC
NA | TRBJ1-1 | NA | TRBV9 | CASSVEGQNTEAFF | TGTGCCAGCAGCGTAGAGGGACAAAACACTGAAGCTTTCTTT
many | TRBJ2-1 | NA | TRBV6-1 | CASSAGGAPRGEQFF | TGTGCCAGCAGTGCTGGAGGGGCTCCCCGGGGTGAGCAGTTCTTC
NA | TRBJ2-2 | TRBD2 | TRBV4-3 | CASSQTSGGPSTGELFF | TGCGCCAGCAGCCAAACTAGCGGGGGGCCCTCCACCGGGGAGCTGTTTTTT
medium-sized | TRBJ1-2 | TRBD1 | TRBV7-2 | CASIPAPGQGDGYTF | TGTGCCAGCATCCCCGCTCCGGGACAGGGGGATGGCTACACCTTC
NA | TRBJ2-1 | NA | TRBV20-1 | CSALTADLKSSYNEQFF | TGCAGTGCTTTAACAGCGGACCTAAAGAGCTCCTACAATGAGCAGTTCTTC
NA | TRBJ1-4 | NA | TRBV5-4 | CASSATNEKLIF | TGTGCCAGCAGTGCAACTAATGAAAAACTGATTTTT
few | TRBJ2-3 | TRBD2 | TRBV7-7 | CASSLGIGTRASDTQYF | TGTGCTAGCAGCTTAGGTATAGGGACTAGAGCGTCAGATACGCAGTATTTT
few | TRBJ1-1 | NA | TRBV5-6 | CASSLGGVGAFF | TGTGCCAGCAGCTTGGGTGGAGTTGGGGCTTTCTTT
NA | TRBJ2-2 | NA | TRBV29-1 | CSVVIGPGELFF | TGCAGCGTTGTGATAGGTCCTGGGGAGCTGTTTTTT
NA | TRBJ1-1 | NA | TRBV30 | CASTSTSMNTEAFF | TGTGCCTCCACCAGTACAAGCATGAACACTGAAGCTTTCTTT
many | TRBJ2-5 | NA | TRBV12-3/TRBV12-4 | CASSFQHVETQYF | TGTGCCAGCAGCTTCCAACATGTAGAGACCCAGTACTTC
many | TRBJ2-5 | NA | TRBV7-9 | CASSLGEYQETQYF | TGTGCCAGCAGCTTAGGAGAGTACCAAGAGACCCAGTACTTC
few | TRBJ2-1 | TRBD1 | TRBV6-6 | CASRDRERSYNEQFF | TGTGCCAGCAGGGACAGGGAAAGGTCCTACAATGAGCAGTTCTTC
few | TRBJ2-2 | NA | TRBV11-2 | CASIFQPGGELFF | TGTGCCAGCATCTTCCAGCCTGGCGGGGAGCTGTTTTTT
many | TRBJ2-6 | NA | TRBV12-3/TRBV12-4 | CASSFGPFGTGANVLTF | TGTGCCAGCAGTTTTGGCCCCTTCGGCACTGGGGCCAACGTCCTGACTTTC
NA | TRBJ2-3 | NA | TRBV10-1 | CASSDRLTDTQYF | TGCGCCAGTTCAGACAGACTCACAGATACGCAGTATTTT
NA | TRBJ1-3 | NA | TRBV12-3/TRBV12-4 | CASSSRSGSLFGNTIYF | TGTGCCAGCAGTTCGAGATCAGGGAGCCTCTTTGGAAACACCATATATTTT
few | TRBJ1-5 | NA | TRBV12-3/TRBV12-4 | CASSLGTATQPQHF | TGTGCCAGCAGTTTAGGGACAGCAACCCAGCCCCAGCATTTT
many | TRBJ1-2 | NA | TRBV12-3/TRBV12-4 | CASRTDKNYGYTF | TGTGCCAGCAGGACAGACAAGAACTATGGCTACACCTTC
many | TRBJ1-1 | NA | TRBV29-1 | CSVVGAREMNTEAFF | TGCAGCGTTGTGGGGGCACGGGAGATGAACACTGAAGCTTTCTTT
NA | TRBJ2-3 | NA | TRBV7-9 | CASSLGVTDTQYF | TGTGCCAGCTCTCTGGGGGTCACAGATACGCAGTATTTT
few | TRBJ2-3 | NA | TRBV7-9 | CASSLTHGTDTQYF | TGTGCCAGCAGCTTAACCCATGGGACAGATACGCAGTATTTT
NA | TRBJ1-2 | NA | TRBV6-6 | CASRSSPQQALFYGYTF | TGTGCCAGCCGCAGCTCCCCCCAACAGGCACTCTTCTATGGCTACACCTTC
many | TRBJ2-2 | NA | TRBV12-3/TRBV12-4 | CASDSRVNTGELFF | TGTGCCAGCGATAGCAGGGTAAACACCGGGGAGCTGTTTTTT
NA | TRBJ1-1 | NA | TRBV30 | CAWSISDTEAFF | TGTGCCTGGAGTATAAGTGACACTGAAGCTTTCTTT